The T cell receptor (beta chain) under discussion was sequenced for a study of HIV-infected patients and healthy controls. TCRdb used MiXCR to reprocess the 5' RACE reads, holding one entry per CDR3 protein. This table has tens of thousands of distinct CDR3 sequences, 15% to 20% appearing once. V lost 3 bases, J lost 5 bases, and 8 bases lay in between. The CDR3 has 13 residues. The material sequenced was CD4+ T cells from blood. This clonotype originated in a human donor in good health. The chain couples TRBV12-3 or TRBV12-4 to TRBJ1-5; D remains unclear. In DNA, the CDR3 is TGTGCCAGCAGTTTCCCAGGCGATCAGCCCCAGCATTTT. Protein product: CASSFPGDQPQHF.